A selection of T cell receptor beta chains follows, all from one sample in a study of blood T cells in healthy people across ages. TCRdb reanalysed the 5' RACE reads using MiXCR and keeps one entry per CDR3 protein. The sample includes about 800,000 distinct CDR3 sequences, around a quarter of them seen just once. In addition, the sample was reused for a study of T cells of mothers and their children.

Sequenced: blood. The receptors originated from a boy aged 5-17 years in good health. CDR3s include the opening cysteine and the closing phenylalanine or tryptophan. Each record gives: J gene, clone size, V gene, D gene, CDR3 DNA, CDR3 protein. D genes are given only for firm matches. Clone size is stated in some rows and not others, as once, few, many or a class when expanded.

TRBJ1-2 | NA | TRBV7-9 | NA | TGTGCCAGCAGCCCACAGCAAGGGCATGGCTACACCTTC | CASSPQQGHGYTF
TRBJ2-7 | NA | TRBV14 | NA | TGTGCCAGCAGCCAACAAGGCGGGGGCGTTAAGGGCGAGCAGTACTTC | CASSQQGGGVKGEQYF
TRBJ2-5 | few | TRBV28 | NA | TGTGCCAGCAGTACCGGGACACGGGAGACCCAGTACTTC | CASSTGTRETQYF
TRBJ1-1 | NA | TRBV6-6 | NA | TGTGCCAGCAGTTCACAGGGAACCCTAATCGCTGAAGCTTTCTTT | CASSSQGTLIAEAFF
TRBJ2-3 | NA | TRBV2 | TRBD2 | TGTGCCACAGAGACTAGCGGGAAAAGCACAGATACGCAGTATTTT | CATETSGKSTDTQYF
TRBJ2-1 | NA | TRBV7-9 | NA | TGTGCCAGCAGCCTCCCCATCTCCGGGACGGCGGAGGAATGGCAGTTCTTC | CASSLPISGTAEEWQFF
TRBJ2-3 | few | TRBV14 | NA | TGTGCCAGCAGCCAAGACGTCCTCTCAGATACGCAGTATTTT | CASSQDVLSDTQYF
TRBJ2-6 | NA | TRBV4-2 | NA | TGTGCCAGCAGCCAAGAAGACTCTGGGGCCAACGTCCTGACTTTC | CASSQEDSGANVLTF
TRBJ2-3 | NA | TRBV4-3 | NA | TGCGCCAGCAGCCAAGATGACCGAGGCACAGATACGCAGTATTTT | CASSQDDRGTDTQYF
TRBJ2-3 | NA | TRBV20-1 | NA | TGCAGTGCCGACGGGGACAGCACAGATACGCAGTATTTT | CSADGDSTDTQYF
TRBJ2-1 | NA | TRBV4-3 | NA | TGCGCCAGCAGCCAGGCCTGGACCGACGGCCTCTATGAGCAGTTCTTC | CASSQAWTDGLYEQFF
TRBJ2-2 | few | TRBV29-1 | NA | TGCAGCGTTGCGTACCCCGCTGAGACCGGGGAGCTGTTTTTT | CSVAYPAETGELFF
TRBJ1-2 | once | TRBV9 | NA | TGTGCCAGTAAAAGGCAGGGGAGCTATGGCTACACCTTC | CASKRQGSYGYTF
TRBJ2-1 | NA | TRBV4-2 | NA | TGTGCCAGCAGCCAAGATAGGATCCCGGACAATGAGCAGTTCTTC | CASSQDRIPDNEQFF
TRBJ2-7 | NA | TRBV12-3/TRBV12-4 | TRBD1 | TGTGCCAGCTCAACCGGGCCGGGACAGACTTACGAGCAGTACTTC | CASSTGPGQTYEQYF
TRBJ1-4 | NA | TRBV27 | NA | TGTGCCAGCAGTCCTCGGTGGTCTAATGAAAAACTGTTTTTT | CASSPRWSNEKLFF
TRBJ2-3 | few | TRBV28 | NA | TGTGCCAGCTCTCCAGGGGTGAGCGCTAGCACAGATACGCAGTATTTT | CASSPGVSASTDTQYF
TRBJ2-7 | NA | TRBV27 | NA | TGTGCCAGCAGTTTATTGAAGGCACCAGGTTATCACGAGCAGTACTTC | CASSLLKAPGYHEQYF
TRBJ2-1 | NA | TRBV20-1 | NA | TGCAGTGCCCTGGACGAGGACATGAGCTCCTACAATGAGCAGTTCTTC | CSALDEDMSSYNEQFF
TRBJ2-3 | once | TRBV7-2 | TRBD2 | TGTGCCAGCAGCTTAGCCCTAGCGGGAGGGCGCCCAGATACGCAGTATTTT | CASSLALAGGRPDTQYF
TRBJ2-4 | NA | TRBV29-1 | NA | TGCAGCGTTGAAGATCCGACAGAAAACATTCAGTACTTC | CSVEDPTENIQYF
TRBJ2-5 | NA | TRBV25-1 | NA | TGTGCCAGCAGTGAGGCGTTGATTCGAGAGACCCAGTACTTC | CASSEALIRETQYF
TRBJ2-7 | NA | TRBV5-5 | TRBD1 | TGTGCCAGCAGCGTCGGATACGAGGGACAGAAAATTTACGAGCAGTACTTC | CASSVGYEGQKIYEQYF
TRBJ2-1 | few | TRBV29-1 | NA | TGCAGCGTTGAAGTAGGGTCCTACAATGAGCAGTTCTTC | CSVEVGSYNEQFF
TRBJ1-2 | once | TRBV20-1 | NA | TGCAGTGGGGGCCGCCTCCATGGCTACATCTTC | CSGGRLHGYIF
TRBJ2-3 | few | TRBV3-1 | TRBD2 | TGTGCCAGCGTTGTAGGACTAGCGAGGACAGATACGCAGTATTTT | CASVVGLARTDTQYF
TRBJ1-5 | NA | TRBV30 | NA | TGTGCCTGGAGTGTAAAAGCTAATCAGCCCCAGCATTTT | CAWSVKANQPQHF
TRBJ2-7 | few | TRBV28 | NA | TGTGCCAGCAGTTCGACTAGTGGATCCGAGCAGTACTTC | CASSSTSGSEQYF
TRBJ2-1 | few | TRBV6-5 | TRBD2 | TGTGCCAGCAGTTACAGCGGGGGCCGGGTTCTTGAGCAGTTCTTC | CASSYSGGRVLEQFF
TRBJ2-3 | NA | TRBV20-1 | NA | TGCAGTGCTTTCAATCAGGGAGATACGCAGTATTTT | CSAFNQGDTQYF
TRBJ2-1 | NA | TRBV6-1 | NA | TGTGCCAGCAGTGACCCGGGACTTTACAATGAGCAGTTCTTC | CASSDPGLYNEQFF
TRBJ2-3 | NA | TRBV5-4 | NA | TGTGCCAGCAGCCCAAAGATAGCGGAAAACACAGATACGCAGTATTTT | CASSPKIAENTDTQYF
TRBJ1-3 | once | TRBV3-1 | NA | TGTGCCAGCAGCCAAGTGCCAGGGGACTCTGGAAACACCATATATTTT | CASSQVPGDSGNTIYF
TRBJ2-7 | NA | TRBV6-2/TRBV6-3 | TRBD1 | TGTGCCACCACGGGACAGCTAAACCCCTACGAGCAGTACTTC | CATTGQLNPYEQYF
TRBJ1-4 | NA | TRBV20-1 | NA | TGCAGTGCTAGAGATGTCAGGGAGAATGAAAAACTGTTTTTT | CSARDVRENEKLFF
TRBJ2-2 | few | TRBV7-6 | NA | TGTGCCAGCAGCCCCCCGGGCCGAACCGGGGAGCTGTTTTTT | CASSPPGRTGELFF
TRBJ2-5 | NA | TRBV12-3/TRBV12-4 | NA | TGTGCCAGCTGTGCCCCGAACGGGGCCCAGTACTTC | CASCAPNGAQYF
TRBJ2-2 | NA | TRBV4-1 | NA | TGCGCCAGCAGCCAAGATCGCCAGGCCACCGGGGAGCTGTTTTTT | CASSQDRQATGELFF
TRBJ2-6 | few | TRBV12-3/TRBV12-4 | TRBD1 | TGTGCCAGCAGACCTTCGGGGACAGGGTCTTTTGGGGCCAACGTCCTGACTTTC | CASRPSGTGSFGANVLTF
TRBJ2-3 | NA | TRBV5-1 | NA | TGCGCCAGCGGAAGAGACGGAGATACGCAGTATTTT | CASGRDGDTQYF
TRBJ2-7 | NA | TRBV15 | TRBD2 | TGTGCCACCAGCAGAGATGGGGGGGGCTCCTACGAGCAGTACTTC | CATSRDGGGSYEQYF
TRBJ1-2 | NA | TRBV7-9 | NA | TGTGCCAGCAGCTCCCTAGAGCGTCAGAAGGGCTACACCTTC | CASSSLERQKGYTF
TRBJ2-7 | once | TRBV2 | TRBD2 | TGTGCCAGCCTCGGGAGGAGTGGTTACGAGCAGTACTTC | CASLGRSGYEQYF
TRBJ1-1 | few | TRBV6-2/TRBV6-3 | NA | TGTGCCAGCAGCCCCGACAGCTACACTGAAGCTTTCTTT | CASSPDSYTEAFF
TRBJ2-7 | few | TRBV2 | NA | TGTGCCAGCAGTGAAGTACCGGGGCCAGTCTACGAGCAGTACTTC | CASSEVPGPVYEQYF
TRBJ2-3 | NA | TRBV7-3 | TRBD2 | TGTGCCAGCAGCATAGCGGGAGTTGCAGATACGCAGTATTTT | CASSIAGVADTQYF
TRBJ2-4 | few | TRBV20-1 | TRBD2 | TGCAGTGCTAGGGACCTGGGAGGGAAAAACATTCAGTACTTC | CSARDLGGKNIQYF
TRBJ2-7 | many | TRBV7-2 | NA | TGTGCCAGCAGCTTAGAGCTGGGCATCGTCTACGAGCAGTACTTC | CASSLELGIVYEQYF
TRBJ2-5 | few | TRBV7-9 | TRBD2 | TGTGCCAGCAGTACGGGACTAGGAGAGACCCAGTACTTC | CASSTGLGETQYF
TRBJ1-2 | NA | TRBV29-1 | NA | TGCAGCGTTCTGGCTGTTAACTATGGCTACACCTTC | CSVLAVNYGYTF
TRBJ2-5 | few | TRBV7-9 | NA | TGTGCCAGCAGGAGTACCAGGGAACAAGAGACCCAGTACTTC | CASRSTREQETQYF
TRBJ2-2 | few | TRBV9 | TRBD1 | TGTGCCAGCAGTCGGACAGGGGGAAACACCGGGGAGCTGTTTTTT | CASSRTGGNTGELFF
TRBJ1-6 | few | TRBV27 | NA | TGTGCCAGCAGTGTCCCGGGGGGCCCCAATTCACCCCTCCACTTT | CASSVPGGPNSPLHF
TRBJ2-3 | NA | TRBV4-1 | NA | TGCGCCATCAGCCAAGACCCGATGGGGGATACGCAGTATTTT | CAISQDPMGDTQYF
TRBJ2-5 | NA | TRBV7-6 | NA | TGTGCCAGCAGCTTAGGCCGCGTCTCACAGGCGGAGACCCAGTACTTC | CASSLGRVSQAETQYF